These 18 T cell receptor beta chains came from one sample sequenced in a study of shared clonotypes between healthy human individuals. Assay used: immunoSEQ multiplex PCR; TCRdb lists only in-frame clones, some missing. The sample consists of hundreds of thousands of clones, less than 80% of them appearing once. The sample comprised memory CD4+ T cells sorted from blood. Noted subset: CD45RA-negative fraction. Receptor source: a woman aged 25 to 39 in good health.

In DNA, the CDR3 is TGTGCCAGCAGTTATTTCCCCAGGTTAAATGAAAAACTGTTTTTT. The encoded protein is CASSYFPRLNEKLFF. The rearrangement joins TRBV6-5 to TRBJ1-4; no firm D call. This CDR3 region has 15 residues. Trimming removed 3 bases at V and 5 bases at J, with 13 bases between. Germline assignment: CDR1 MNHEY and CDR2 SVGAGI.

The chain uses TRBV19 and TRBJ1-2; D possibly corresponds to TRBD1 (5 bases). Trimming pared 11 bases from V and 3 bases from J, leaving 25 bases between. This CDR3 has 16 amino acids. Germline-derived CDR1 and CDR2 are LNHDA and SQIVND (reference sequence). As DNA, the CDR3 is TGTGCCTCCAAAACCCGGGGGGACCTCACCCACTATGGCTACACCTTC. It codes for CASKTRGDLTHYGYTF.

The chain uses TRBV28 and TRBJ1-1, with D possibly being TRBD1 (6 bases). CDR1 is MDHEN, CDR2 SYDVKM, per germline. Trimming left V 8 bases short and J 1 base short, with 11 bases between. The CDR3 consists of 13 residues. This CDR3 reads CASFRGGNTEAFF. CDR3 sequence (DNA): TGTGCCAGCTTTAGGGGGGGGAACACTGAAGCTTTCTTT.

CDR3 sequence (DNA): TGTGCCAGCAGTTGGCTGGGGACTAGCGTTGCCGAGCAGTACTTC. Its protein is CASSWLGTSVAEQYF. The chain couples TRBV28 to TRBJ2-7; 10 bases fit TRBD2. Looked up from germline, CDR1 is MDHEN and CDR2 is SYDVKM. With 4 bases clipped from V and 6 bases from J, the junction kept 9 bases outside the gene matches. This CDR3 has 15 residues.

The chain couples TRBV7-8 to TRBJ1-3; D gene uncertain. The germline CDR1 and CDR2 sequences are SGHVS and FQNEAQ. Trimming took off 3 bases at V and 0 bases at J, with 9 bases between the two ends. The CDR3 is made up of 15 amino acids. The CDR3 sequence: CASSLTSSSGNTIYF. As DNA, the CDR3 is TGTGCCAGCAGCTTGACCAGCAGCTCTGGAAACACCATATATTTT.

The genes are TRBV27 and TRBJ1-1; unclear D gene. Trimming shortened V by 3 bases and J by 3 bases, and 8 bases separated the two germline ends. The CDR3 runs 13 residues. Germline CDR1 and CDR2: MNHEY and SMNVEV (reference sequence). The CDR3, as DNA: TGTGCCAGCAGTTTCCTGTGGGACACTGAAGCTTTCTTT. Translation gives CASSFLWDTEAFF.

In this sample, this clone turned up once. The V call is TRBV11-1, the J call TRBJ2-3, with a tentative D call TRBD2 (6 bases). With 7 bases removed from V and 2 bases from J, the gap between germline ends came to 16 bases. CDR3 size: 15 residues. Germline V CDR1 and CDR2: SGHAT, FQDESV (reference sequence). CDR3 in DNA: TGTGCCAGCACCCGGTGGGCGGGGCCCACAGATACGCAGTATTTT. It encodes CASTRWAGPTDTQYF.

The chain recombines TRBV7-3 with TRBJ2-1; 7 bases are a match to TRBD1. With 5 bases clipped from V and 6 bases from J, the junction kept 1 base outside the gene matches. Germline values: CDR1 SGHTA, CDR2 FQGTGA. The CDR3 runs 12 residues. The CDR3 region is CASSRQGNEQFF. As DNA, the CDR3 is TGTGCCAGCAGCCGACAGGGCAATGAGCAGTTCTTC.

The rearrangement joins TRBV6-1 to TRBJ2-1; D gene ambiguous. V shed 4 bases and J shed 6 bases, with 10 bases lying between them. The CDR3 runs 13 residues. Germline values: CDR1 MNHNS, CDR2 SASEGT. The CDR3 reads CASSGRHSNEQFF. CDR3 DNA sequence: TGTGCCAGCAGTGGACGACACAGCAATGAGCAGTTCTTC.

This chain links TRBV5-4 with TRBJ2-5; D is unclear. This CDR3 has 13 residues. Trimming removed 0 bases from V and 3 bases from J, with 6 bases in between. CDR1 and CDR2 (germline): SGHNT, YYREEE (reference sequence). CDR3 DNA: TGTGCCAGCAGCTTGGTGGCGGAAGAGACCCAGTACTTC. It specifies CASSLVAEETQYF.

For this clone: Other DNA sequences in this specimen translate into the identical CDR3. CDR3 DNA: TGTGCCAGCAGTTTACTAGCGGCCCGCACAGATACGCAGTATTTT. It codes for CASSLLAARTDTQYF. V and J are TRBV2 and TRBJ2-3, with 8 bases matching TRBD2. Losses at the gene ends were 5 bases for V and 1 base for J; bases not matched to a gene: 5. Germline values: CDR1 SNHLY, CDR2 FYNNEI. This CDR3 is built from 15 residues.

There are a few counts of this clone. The chain carries TRBV27 and TRBJ2-5; possible D gene TRBD1, 6 bases. Trimming removed 2 bases at V and 3 bases at J, with 10 bases between. This CDR3 comprises 14 residues. Germline CDR1 is MNHEY and CDR2 is SMNVEV (reference sequence). The CDR3 sequence: CASSLMGAEETQYF. The CDR3 DNA sequence: TGTGCCAGCAGTTTAATGGGGGCGGAAGAGACCCAGTACTTC.

This chain connects TRBV7-2 to TRBJ1-3, with D unresolved. Germline V CDR1 and CDR2: SGHTA, FQGNSA. The V gene lost 2 bases and the J gene lost 0 bases, with 11 bases spanning the gap. The CDR3 has 16 residues. CDR3 in DNA: TGTGCCAGCAGCTTACCCGGACGGTTCTCTGGAAACACCATATATTTT. Its translation: CASSLPGRFSGNTIYF.

This rearrangement joins TRBV19 to TRBJ1-1; 8 positions agree with TRBD1. This CDR3 has 14 residues. The germline V gene encodes CDR1 LNHDA and CDR2 SQIVND (reference sequence). V lost 7 bases, J lost 4 bases, and 8 bases stayed unmatched. The CDR3 sequence is CASKGQGASTEAFF. In DNA form, the CDR3 reads TGTGCCAGTAAGGGGCAGGGGGCAAGCACTGAAGCTTTCTTT.

The chain joins TRBV5-4 to TRBJ2-7; 12 positions agree with TRBD2. V lost 3 bases, J lost 5 bases, and 6 bases stayed unmatched. CDR1 SGHNT and CDR2 YYREEE come from the germline V gene (reference sequence). The length of the CDR3 is 15 residues. Written as DNA, the CDR3 is TGTGCCAGCAGCTCCCTGACTAGCGGGAGTAACGAGCAGTACTTC. Its translation is CASSSLTSGSNEQYF. Together with reference TRBV5-4 and TRBJ2-7, the CDR3 gives the full variable domain: ETGVTQSPTHLIKTRGQQVTLRCSSQSGHNTVSWYQQALGQGPQFIFQYYREEENGRGNFPPRFSGLQFPNYSSELNVNALELDDSALYLCASSSLTSGSNEQYFGPGTRLTVT.

The chain recombines TRBV19 with TRBJ2-7; possibly TRBD2 for D (5 bases). This CDR3 is 11 amino acids long. Germline CDR1 LNHDA, CDR2 SQIVND (reference sequence). The ends were cut back, 10 bases at V and 3 bases at J, with 10 bases in the middle. CDR3 sequence (DNA): TGTGCCACCGGAGGTGGCTACGAGCAGTACTTC. Its translation is CATGGGYEQYF.

This clone was found once. This chain connects TRBV7-6 to TRBJ2-5, with a tentative D call TRBD1 (6 bases). This CDR3 comprises 15 residues. Trimming removed 5 bases from V and 5 bases from J, with 18 bases in between. The germline V gene encodes CDR1 SGHVS and CDR2 FNYEAQ. For the CDR3, the DNA is TGTGCCAGCAGCCGAAACAGGGCTGTCAGGGAGACCCAGTACTTC. Amino acids: CASSRNRAVRETQYF.

The chain combines TRBV28 with TRBJ2-7, with TRBD1 matching over 9 bases. J was trimmed by 7 bases and V by 2 bases; bases with no gene match: 3. Germline assignment: CDR1 MDHEN and CDR2 SYDVKM. CDR3 size: 13 residues. The chain's CDR3 is CASSLGTGFEQYF. CDR3 nucleotides: TGTGCCAGCAGTTTAGGGACAGGGTTTGAGCAGTACTTC.